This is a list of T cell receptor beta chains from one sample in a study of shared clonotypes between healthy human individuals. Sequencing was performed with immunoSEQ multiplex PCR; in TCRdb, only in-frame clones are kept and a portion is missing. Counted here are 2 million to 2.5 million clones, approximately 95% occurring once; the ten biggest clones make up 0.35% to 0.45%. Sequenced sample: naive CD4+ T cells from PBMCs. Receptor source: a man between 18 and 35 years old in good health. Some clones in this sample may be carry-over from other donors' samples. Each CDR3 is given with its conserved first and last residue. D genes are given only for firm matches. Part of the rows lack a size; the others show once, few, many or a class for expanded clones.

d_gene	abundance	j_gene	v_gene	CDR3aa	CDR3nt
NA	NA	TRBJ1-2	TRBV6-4	CASSGGTGYGYTF	TGTGCCAGCAGTGGCGGGACGGGCTATGGCTACACCTTC
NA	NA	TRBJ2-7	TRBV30	CAWRISGKYEQYF	TGTGCCTGGAGGATCTCTGGGAAATACGAGCAGTACTTC
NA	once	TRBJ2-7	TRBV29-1	CSVGGRAGPYEQYF	TGCAGCGTTGGGGGCAGGGCAGGCCCTTACGAGCAGTACTTC
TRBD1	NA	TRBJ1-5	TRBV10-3	CAISRTGDSNQPQHF	TGTGCCATCAGCCGGACAGGGGATAGCAATCAGCCCCAGCATTTT
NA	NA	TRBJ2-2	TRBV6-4	CASSDLHGELFF	TGTGCCAGCAGTGACTTGCACGGGGAGCTGTTTTTT
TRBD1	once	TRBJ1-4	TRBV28	CASSSRRRGQGEKLFF	TGTGCCAGCAGCTCCCGTCGGAGGGGGCAGGGTGAAAAACTGTTTTTT
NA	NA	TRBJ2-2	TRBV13	CASSPDRLRGNTGELFF	TGTGCCAGCAGCCCCGACCGACTAAGGGGGAACACCGGGGAGCTGTTTTTT
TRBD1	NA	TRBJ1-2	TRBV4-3	CASSRALRDRRVANYGYTF	TGCGCCAGCAGCCGCGCGTTACGGGACAGGAGGGTAGCGAACTATGGCTACACCTTC
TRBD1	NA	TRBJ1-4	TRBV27	CASSPQGAREKLFF	TGTGCCAGCAGTCCCCAGGGGGCGCGTGAAAAACTGTTTTTT
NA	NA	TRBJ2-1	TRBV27	CASSFREGSKFF	TGTGCCAGCAGTTTTAGAGAGGGGAGCAAGTTCTTC
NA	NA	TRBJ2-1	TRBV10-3	CAISSPGGVMVISSYNEQFF	TGTGCCATCAGTTCCCCCGGGGGCGTCATGGTGATCAGCTCCTACAATGAGCAGTTCTTC
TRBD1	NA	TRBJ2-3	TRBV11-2	CASSYGQASTDTQYF	TGTGCCAGCAGTTACGGACAGGCTAGCACAGATACGCAGTATTTT
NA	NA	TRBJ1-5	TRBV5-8	CASSFQGGGPQHF	TGTGCCAGCAGCTTTCAGGGTGGGGGGCCCCAGCATTTT
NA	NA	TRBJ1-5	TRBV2	CASSEGQEHYSNQPQHF	TGTGCCAGCAGTGAAGGGCAGGAACACTATAGCAATCAGCCCCAGCATTTT
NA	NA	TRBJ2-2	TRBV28	CASSPGRGGNTGELFF	TGTGCCAGCAGTCCGGGGCGGGGCGGAAACACCGGGGAGCTGTTTTTT
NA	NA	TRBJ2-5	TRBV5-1	CASSIERETQYF	TGCGCCAGCAGCATTGAGAGAGAGACCCAGTACTTC
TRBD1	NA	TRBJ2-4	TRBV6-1	CASSRQGAVGNIQYF	TGTGCCAGCAGTCGACAGGGGGCAGTAGGAAACATTCAGTACTTC
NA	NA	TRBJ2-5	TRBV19	CASSIWLGGGETQYF	TGTGCCAGTAGTATCTGGCTAGGGGGAGGAGAGACCCAGTACTTC
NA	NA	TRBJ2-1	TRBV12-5	CASGLVIPGSSYNEQFF	TGTGCTAGTGGTTTGGTAATCCCGGGGAGCTCCTACAATGAGCAGTTCTTC
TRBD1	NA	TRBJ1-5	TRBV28	CASRKTDRGSNQPQHF	TGTGCCAGCAGAAAAACCGACAGGGGTAGCAATCAGCCCCAGCATTTT
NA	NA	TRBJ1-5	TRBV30	CAWSVWVQGPQDENQPQHF	TGTGCCTGGAGTGTATGGGTACAGGGTCCCCAAGACGAGAATCAGCCCCAGCATTTT
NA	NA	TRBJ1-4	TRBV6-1	CASSKLGEKLFF	TGTGCCAGCAGTAAACTGGGCGAAAAACTGTTTTTT
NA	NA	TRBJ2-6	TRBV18	CASKNSGANVLTF	TGTGCCAGCAAAAACTCTGGGGCCAACGTCCTGACTTTC
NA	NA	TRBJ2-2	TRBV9	CASNGQTNTGELFF	TGTGCCAGCAATGGGCAAACGAACACCGGGGAGCTGTTTTTT
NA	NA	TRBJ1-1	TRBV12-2	CASRLGDRRNTEAFF	TGTGCAAGTCGCCTAGGGGACAGGCGGAACACTGAAGCTTTCTTT
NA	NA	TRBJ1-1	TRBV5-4	CASSLGGRARLNTEAFF	TGTGCCAGCAGCTTGGGGGGACGAGCAAGGTTGAACACTGAAGCTTTCTTT
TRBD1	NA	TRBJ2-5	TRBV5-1	CASSLGGQGYSETQYF	TGCGCCAGCAGCTTGGGTGGACAGGGATATTCAGAGACCCAGTACTTC
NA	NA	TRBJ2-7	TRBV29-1	CSLCGSEPNYEQYF	TGCAGCCTTTGTGGTTCAGAGCCTAACTACGAGCAGTACTTC
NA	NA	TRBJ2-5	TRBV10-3	CAIRNRREETQYF	TGTGCCATCAGAAATCGGAGGGAAGAGACCCAGTACTTC
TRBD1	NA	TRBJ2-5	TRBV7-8	CASSTSRGHRETQYF	TGTGCCAGCAGCACTAGCAGGGGGCATAGAGAGACCCAGTACTTC
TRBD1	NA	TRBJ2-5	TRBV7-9	CASSRDSAGTQYF	TGTGCCAGCAGCCGGGACAGTGCTGGAACCCAGTACTTC
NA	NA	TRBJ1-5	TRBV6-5	CASSYSAVGNQPQHF	TGTGCCAGCAGTTACTCGGCCGTAGGCAATCAGCCCCAGCATTTT
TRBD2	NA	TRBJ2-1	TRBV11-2	CASSLRALAGESNEQFF	TGTGCCAGCAGCTTAAGGGCACTAGCGGGAGAAAGTAATGAGCAGTTCTTC
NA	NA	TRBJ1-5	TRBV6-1	CASRGGSNQPQHF	TGTGCCAGCAGGGGAGGTAGCAATCAGCCCCAGCATTTT
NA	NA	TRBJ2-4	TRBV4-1	CASSVRALAKNIQYF	TGCGCCAGCAGCGTACGGGCCTTAGCCAAAAACATTCAGTACTTC
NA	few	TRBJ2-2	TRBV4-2	CASSQGGTGELFF	TGTGCCAGCAGCCAAGGGGGGACCGGGGAGCTGTTTTTT
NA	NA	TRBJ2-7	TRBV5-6	CASSLDGRFSYEQYF	TGTGCCAGCAGCTTGGATGGTAGGTTCTCCTACGAGCAGTACTTC
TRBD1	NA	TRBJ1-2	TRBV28	CASRAPPTGDGYTF	TGTGCCAGCAGAGCCCCGCCGACAGGGGATGGCTACACCTTC
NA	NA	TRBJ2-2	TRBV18	CASSPVTGELFF	TGTGCCAGCTCACCGGTGACCGGGGAGCTGTTTTTT
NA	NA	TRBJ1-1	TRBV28	CASSPGPLGAFF	TGTGCCAGCAGTCCGGGACCGTTAGGGGCTTTCTTT
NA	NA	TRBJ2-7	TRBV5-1	CASSSNTGPPTEQYF	TGCGCCAGCAGCTCGAATACCGGGCCCCCCACCGAGCAGTACTTC
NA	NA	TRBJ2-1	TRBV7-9	CASSFLGQGNNEQFF	TGTGCCAGCAGCTTCCTGGGACAAGGGAACAATGAGCAGTTCTTC
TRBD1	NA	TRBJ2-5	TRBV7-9	CASSLGDRGQETQYF	TGTGCCAGCAGCTTAGGGGACAGGGGACAAGAGACCCAGTACTTC
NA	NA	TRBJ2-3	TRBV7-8	CVLDTQYF	TGTGTTCTGGATACGCAGTATTTT
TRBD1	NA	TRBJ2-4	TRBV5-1	CASSLVVGTGGSKNIQYF	TGCGCCAGCAGCTTGGTGGTCGGGACAGGGGGTTCCAAAAACATTCAGTACTTC
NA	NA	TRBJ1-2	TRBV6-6	CASSRQDVNYGYTF	TGTGCCAGCAGCAGACAGGACGTTAACTATGGCTACACCTTC
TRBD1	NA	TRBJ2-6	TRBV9	CASSVAQDREVRAPGANVLTF	TGTGCCAGCAGCGTAGCTCAGGACAGGGAAGTTAGAGCCCCTGGGGCCAACGTCCTGACTTTC
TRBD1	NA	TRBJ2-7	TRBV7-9	CASSSHIRDSSYEQYF	TGTGCCAGCAGCTCGCATATACGGGACAGCTCCTACGAGCAGTACTTC
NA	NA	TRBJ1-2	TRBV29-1	CSAWTGYGYTF	TGCAGCGCCTGGACGGGCTATGGCTACACCTTC
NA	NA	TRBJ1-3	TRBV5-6	CASSLVGRGGNTIYF	TGTGCCAGCAGCTTGGTGGGCAGGGGCGGAAACACCATATATTTT
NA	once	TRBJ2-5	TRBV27	CASTPWGQGKETQYF	TGTGCCAGCACCCCCTGGGGTCAGGGTAAGGAGACCCAGTACTTC
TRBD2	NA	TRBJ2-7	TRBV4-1	CASSQRVSGETSYEQYF	TGCGCCAGCAGCCAGAGGGTTAGCGGGGAGACCTCCTACGAGCAGTACTTC
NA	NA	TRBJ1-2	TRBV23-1	CASSEVTGRNGYTF	TGCGCCAGCAGTGAGGTGACAGGACGAAATGGCTACACCTTC
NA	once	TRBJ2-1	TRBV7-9	CASSLDGGGNEQFF	TGTGCCAGCAGCTTAGATGGGGGTGGCAATGAGCAGTTCTTC
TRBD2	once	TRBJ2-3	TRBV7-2	CASSLSASGPDTQYF	TGTGCCAGCAGCTTATCGGCTAGCGGTCCAGATACGCAGTATTTT
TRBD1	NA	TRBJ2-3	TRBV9	CASSRDSGLNTQYF	TGTGCCAGCAGCCGGGACAGTGGATTAAATACGCAGTATTTT